This is a list of T cell receptor beta chains from one sample in a study of radiation and T cells in renal cell carcinoma. Measured with immunoSEQ multiplex PCR; TCRdb has only the in-frame clones, and not every one. The top ten clones hold less than 7.5% of a sample with roughly 60,000 clones, roughly four fifths of them seen once. The specimen comprised blood, sampled from a patient whose treatment included radiotherapy and nephrectomy. Receptors were obtained from a man in his fifties or sixties with renal cell carcinoma. Each CDR3 is given with its conserved first and last residue.

v_call	cdr3_aa
TRBV5-6	CASSLEGQGAGINEKLFF
TRBV10-1	CASSESGFTEAFF
TRBV29-1	CSVGEDSRNTEAFF
TRBV9	CASSVRTGLTGELFF
TRBV7-9	CASSLSGYNEQFF
TRBV9	CASSVGGSYTGELFF
TRBV5-6	CASSLDPGEGNIQYF
TRBV19	CASSIGPRSGNQPQHF
TRBV9	CASRGSTDTQYF
TRBV2	CASSEGVPEAFF
TRBV6-5	CASTPTQGLPEAFF
TRBV4-2	CASSSAQALYGYTF
TRBV6-5	CASTPPGREGTEAFF
TRBV29-1	CSVSNPFNNRAETQYF
TRBV7-8	CASSLGLARAFF
TRBV21-1	CASSARTGDTEAFF
TRBV6-5	CAVKRLDVQETQYF
TRBV19	CASSIAPRQGAGDEQFF
TRBV29-1	CSERDRGSEKLFF
TRBV7-2	CASSSSVFDEQFF
TRBV7-9	CASSLSHADTQYF
TRBV7-2	CASSFTPWADTQYF
TRBV29-1	CSVEGVPDTQYF
TRBV9	CASSVFGGGLAGNTIYF
TRBV6-5	CASSYLWQGNTGELFF
TRBV6-5	CASRRPGENTEAFF
TRBV29-1	CSGDPGTSGTEQFF
TRBV30	CAWNPEVVHEQYF
TRBV11-2	CASSLVATNEKLFF
TRBV7-2	CASSQPRGLNYGYTF
TRBV19	CASSAQGGADTQYF
TRBV19	CASRHFNQPQHF
TRBV19	CASRSGVGANTEAFF
TRBV5-1	CASSPTTVNTEAFF
TRBV6-5	CASSIAGRFYGYTF
TRBV7-6	CASSLVSTGNTIYF
TRBV5-1	CASSLAGDGYTF
TRBV2	CASVGQAPYGYTF
TRBV25-1	CASSEKGDINEQFF
TRBV29-1	CSVTSRDLGYSNQPQHF
TRBV11-3	CASGLWDTQYF
TRBV11-2	CASSPLKRGALREQYF
TRBV18	CASSRLEDTEAFF
TRBV5-1	CASSLVRGRARTDTQYF
TRBV15	CATSQNEETQYF
TRBV7-9	CASSLARGTGGKNSPLHF
TRBV5-1	CASSLRATSGAYNEQFF
TRBV7-9	CASSWGTGGDGTEAFF
TRBV7-6	CASSFSGRGPGTDTQYF
TRBV7-2	CASSSLGGGSGELFF
TRBV5-1	CASSLESASTDTQYF
TRBV2	CASTGQDKNIQYF
TRBV15	CATSSGLLGTSGRETQYF